This TCR beta chain was captured in a study of Graves' ophthalmopathy and Graves' hyperthyroidism. Cases classed as stable hyperthyroidism had no ophthalmopathy within 18 months of follow-up. This clonotype was found once. RNA transcripts were the template, and TCR beta CDR3 regions were amplified from them. HTBI primers served in a first-round RT-PCR, which a second-round multiplex PCR followed. TCRdb re-derived calls from the multiplex PCR reads in MiXCR, one entry per CDR3 protein. The data show about 620,000 distinct CDR3 sequences, 20% to 25% seen once. This CDR3 region has 13 residues. CDR1 is SNHLY, CDR2 FYNNEI, per germline. Trimming removed 1 base from V and 5 bases from J, with 8 bases in between.

Sequencing was performed on peripheral blood. The chain links TRBV2 to TRBJ1-2; D is uncertain. The receptor comes from a woman younger than 30 with stable Graves' hyperthyroidism. Some clones in this sample may be carry-over from other donors' samples. CDR3 coding DNA: TGTGCCAGCAGTGAAGAGCCCGCTTATGGCTACACCTTC. It encodes CASSEEPAYGYTF.